The source of this T cell receptor (beta chain) is a study of PD-1 blockade in mismatch repair-deficient tumors. This clone has only one observation. Its antigen is still unknown. A few pembrolizumab responders had their TCRs sequenced. Data came from immunoSEQ multiplex PCR; TCRdb stores just in-frame clones and leaves some out. The sample holds roughly 130,000 clones, about nine tenths seen once. CDR3 size: 13 residues. V shed 1 base and J shed 4 bases, with 7 bases lying between them. Germline-derived CDR1 and CDR2 are LGHNA and YSLEER. Overall study findings and caveats: Rapid post-treatment expansion, then contraction, generally preceding radiologic response, marked tumor-resident clones.

This sample comprised peripheral blood, obtained just over 70 weeks after starting pembrolizumab. The clonotype originates from an adult with mismatch repair-deficient cancer. The V and J genes are TRBV4-3 and TRBJ2-5; D perhaps matches TRBD1 (5 bases). CDR3: CASSQGGLETQYF. The CDR3 DNA is TGCGCCAGCAGCCAAGGGGGCCTAGAGACCCAGTACTTC.